Presented here are 5 T cell receptor beta chains from one specimen sequenced in a study of CD8 T cells in Susac syndrome. With random hexamers, reverse transcription was performed on about 0.5 to 1 ug of RNA. Each CDR3 protein gets one entry after TCRdb re-called the immunoSEQ multiplex PCR reads with MiXCR. The table has roughly 110,000 distinct CDR3 sequences, 92% seen once. The sequencing sample was made of CD4+ T cells from PBMCs. The receptors shown here come from a human donor in good health.

Points on this clonotype: The junction differs from germline at one of its ends, possibly a read error. The CDR3 nucleotides read TGTGCCAGCAGCTTAGCGGGGCCTGACGCTTTCTTT. Protein sequence: CASSLAGPDAFF. The V gene is TRBV7-9, the J gene TRBJ1-1; a possible D gene is TRBD1 (5 bases). The length of the CDR3 is 12 residues. Germline V gene data show CDR1 as SEHNR and CDR2 as FQNEAQ (reference sequence).

The rearrangement uses TRBV2 and TRBJ1-2; D unclear. Germline CDR1 SNHLY, CDR2 FYNNEI. The CDR3 runs to 12 residues. V lost 3 bases to trimming and J lost 4 bases, with 6 bases between them. The CDR3 DNA reads as TGTGCCAGCAGTGACAGAGGCTATGGCTACACCTTC. Translated, it gives CASSDRGYGYTF.

This clonotype has only one observation. The chain has TRBV2 and TRBJ2-1; 11 bases line up with TRBD1. The CDR3 length is 16 residues. Germline V gives CDR1 SNHLY, CDR2 FYNNEI. The trim removed 8 bases at V and 6 bases at J, leaving 12 bases unmatched. The CDR3 reads CASDRDRGFFRNEQFF. The DNA for the CDR3 is TGTGCCAGCGACCGGGACAGGGGGTTCTTTCGCAATGAGCAGTTCTTC.

The chain uses TRBV28 and TRBJ1-1; no firm D call. The V and J ends lost 5 bases and 4 bases respectively, with 17 bases between them. Looked up from germline, CDR1 is MDHEN and CDR2 is SYDVKM. The CDR3 loop spans 15 amino acids. The CDR3 sequence: CASSPRAARGTEAFF. In nucleotides, the CDR3 is TGTGCCAGCAGTCCCCGGGCAGCACGGGGCACTGAAGCTTTCTTT.

The J gene is TRBJ1-5, the V gene TRBV7-8; D is unclear. This CDR3 is 14 amino acids long. V lost 3 bases and J 7 bases, leaving 13 bases between the germline ends. Germline values: CDR1 SGHVS, CDR2 FQNEAQ. The CDR3 here is CASSFPPFGQPQHF. As DNA, the CDR3 is TGTGCCAGCAGCTTTCCCCCATTCGGGCAGCCCCAGCATTTT.